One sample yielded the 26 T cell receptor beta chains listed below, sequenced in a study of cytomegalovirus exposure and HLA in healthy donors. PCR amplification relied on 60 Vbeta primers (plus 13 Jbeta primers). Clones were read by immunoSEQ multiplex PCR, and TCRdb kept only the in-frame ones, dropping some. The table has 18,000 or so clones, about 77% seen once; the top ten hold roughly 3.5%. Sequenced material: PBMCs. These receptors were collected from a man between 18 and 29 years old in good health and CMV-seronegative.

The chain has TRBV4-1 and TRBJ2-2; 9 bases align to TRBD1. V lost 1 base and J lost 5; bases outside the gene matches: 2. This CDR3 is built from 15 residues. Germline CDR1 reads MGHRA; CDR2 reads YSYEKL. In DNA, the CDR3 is TGCGCCAGCAGCCAAGGGGACAGGGCGACCGGGGAGCTGTTTTTT. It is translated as CASSQGDRATGELFF.

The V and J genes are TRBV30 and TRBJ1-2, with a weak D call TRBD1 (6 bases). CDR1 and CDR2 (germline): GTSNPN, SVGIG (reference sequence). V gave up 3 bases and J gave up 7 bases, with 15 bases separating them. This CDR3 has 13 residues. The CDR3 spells CAWSRRGPSGYTF. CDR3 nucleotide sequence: TGTGCCTGGAGCCGCAGGGGCCCAAGTGGCTACACCTTC.

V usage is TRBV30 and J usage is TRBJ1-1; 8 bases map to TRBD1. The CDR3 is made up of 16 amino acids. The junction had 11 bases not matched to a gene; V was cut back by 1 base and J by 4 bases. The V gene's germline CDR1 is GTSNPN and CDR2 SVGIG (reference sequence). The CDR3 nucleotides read TGTGCCTGGAGTGAGCGACAGGGGATAGGGGGCACTGAAGCTTTCTTT. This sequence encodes CAWSERQGIGGTEAFF.

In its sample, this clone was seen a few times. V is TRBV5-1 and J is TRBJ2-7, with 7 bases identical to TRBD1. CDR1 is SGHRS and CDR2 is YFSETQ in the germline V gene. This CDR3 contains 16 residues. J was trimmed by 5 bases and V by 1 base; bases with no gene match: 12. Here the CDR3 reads CASSLRDRQGPNEQYF. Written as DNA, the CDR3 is TGCGCCAGCAGCTTGAGGGATAGACAGGGCCCCAACGAGCAGTACTTC.

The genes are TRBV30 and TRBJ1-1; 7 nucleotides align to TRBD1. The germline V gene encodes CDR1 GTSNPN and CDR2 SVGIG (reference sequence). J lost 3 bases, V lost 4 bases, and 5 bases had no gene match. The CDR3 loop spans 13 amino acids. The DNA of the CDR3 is TGTGCCTGGACAGGACAGGAGGACACTGAAGCTTTCTTT. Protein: CAWTGQEDTEAFF.

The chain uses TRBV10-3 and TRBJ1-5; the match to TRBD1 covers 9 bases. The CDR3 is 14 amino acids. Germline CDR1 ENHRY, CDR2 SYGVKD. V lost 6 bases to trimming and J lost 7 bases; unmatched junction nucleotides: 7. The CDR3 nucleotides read TGTGCCATCAGCCCGGACAGGGGTCGACAGCCCCAGCATTTT. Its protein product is CAISPDRGRQPQHF.

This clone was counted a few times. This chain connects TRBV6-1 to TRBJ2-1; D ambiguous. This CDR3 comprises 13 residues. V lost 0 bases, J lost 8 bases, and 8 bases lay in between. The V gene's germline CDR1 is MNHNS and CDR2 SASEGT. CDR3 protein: CASSEAFNYEQFF. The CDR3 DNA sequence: TGTGCCAGCAGTGAAGCTTTTAACTATGAGCAGTTCTTC.

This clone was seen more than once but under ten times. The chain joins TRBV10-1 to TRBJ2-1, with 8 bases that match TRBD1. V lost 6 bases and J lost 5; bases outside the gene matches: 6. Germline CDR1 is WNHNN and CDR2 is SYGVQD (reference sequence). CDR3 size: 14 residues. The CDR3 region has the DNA TGCGCCAGCAGCCCTCAGGGGGCGAACAATGAGCAGTTCTTC. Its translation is CASSPQGANNEQFF.

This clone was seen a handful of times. The CDR3 DNA is TGTGCCAGCAGCCCTTTGGGACAGTACAATGAGCAGTTCTTC. Its translation: CASSPLGQYNEQFF. The V gene is TRBV13, the J gene TRBJ2-1; TRBD1 matches 7 bases. Looked up from germline, CDR1 is PRHDT and CDR2 is FYEKMQ (reference sequence). Trimming took 5 bases from V and 4 from J; bases not matched to a gene: 5. The CDR3 is made up of 14 amino acids.

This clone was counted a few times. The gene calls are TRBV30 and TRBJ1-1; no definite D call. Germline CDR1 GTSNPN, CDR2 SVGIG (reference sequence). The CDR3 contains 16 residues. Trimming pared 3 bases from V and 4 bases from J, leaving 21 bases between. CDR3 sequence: CAWRGSGTLVSTEAFF. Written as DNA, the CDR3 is TGTGCCTGGAGGGGGAGCGGTACGCTCGTTTCCACTGAAGCTTTCTTT.

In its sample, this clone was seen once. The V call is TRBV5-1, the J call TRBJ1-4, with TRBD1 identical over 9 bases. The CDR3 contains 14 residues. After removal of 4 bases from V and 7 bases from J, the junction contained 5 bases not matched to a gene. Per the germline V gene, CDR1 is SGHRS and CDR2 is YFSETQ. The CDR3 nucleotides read TGCGCCAGCAGCCCGGGACAGGGCGGTGAAAAACTGTTTTTT. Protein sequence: CASSPGQGGEKLFF.

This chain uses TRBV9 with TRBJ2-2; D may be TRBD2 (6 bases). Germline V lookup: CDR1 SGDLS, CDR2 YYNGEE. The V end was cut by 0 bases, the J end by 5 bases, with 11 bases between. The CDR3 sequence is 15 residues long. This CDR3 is CASSVVLARTGELFF. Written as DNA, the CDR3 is TGTGCCAGCAGCGTAGTTCTAGCGAGGACCGGGGAGCTGTTTTTT.

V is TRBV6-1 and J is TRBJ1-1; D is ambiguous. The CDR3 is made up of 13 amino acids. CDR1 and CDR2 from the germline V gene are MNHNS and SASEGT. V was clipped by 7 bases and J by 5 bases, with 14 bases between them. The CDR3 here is CASKWTPPTEAFF. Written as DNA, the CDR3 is TGTGCCAGCAAATGGACTCCCCCGACTGAAGCTTTCTTT.

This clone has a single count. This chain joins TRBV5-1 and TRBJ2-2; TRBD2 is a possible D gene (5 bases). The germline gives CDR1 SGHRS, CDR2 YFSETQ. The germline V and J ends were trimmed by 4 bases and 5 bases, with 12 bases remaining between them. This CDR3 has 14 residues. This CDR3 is CASSQPGGTGELFF. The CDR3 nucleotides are TGCGCCAGCAGCCAGCCCGGCGGGACCGGGGAGCTGTTTTTT.

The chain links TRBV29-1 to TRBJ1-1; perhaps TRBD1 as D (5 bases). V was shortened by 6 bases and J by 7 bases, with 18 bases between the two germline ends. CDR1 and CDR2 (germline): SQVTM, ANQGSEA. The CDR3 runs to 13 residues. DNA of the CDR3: TGCAGCGTCCGGGACCTGTTAGCGGGTGAAGCTTTCTTT. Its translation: CSVRDLLAGEAFF.

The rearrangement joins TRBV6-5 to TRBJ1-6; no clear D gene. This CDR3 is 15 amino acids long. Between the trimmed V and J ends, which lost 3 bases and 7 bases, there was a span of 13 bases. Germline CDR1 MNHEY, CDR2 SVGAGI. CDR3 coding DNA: TGTGCCAGCAGTTATGGAGGGTTCAAGAATTCACCCCTCCACTTT. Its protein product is CASSYGGFKNSPLHF.

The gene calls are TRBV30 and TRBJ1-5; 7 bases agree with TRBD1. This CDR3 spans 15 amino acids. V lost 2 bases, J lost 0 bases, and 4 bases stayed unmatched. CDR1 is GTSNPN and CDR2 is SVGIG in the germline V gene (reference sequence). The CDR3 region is CAWSTGTASNQPQHF. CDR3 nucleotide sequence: TGTGCCTGGAGTACCGGGACAGCTAGCAATCAGCCCCAGCATTTT.

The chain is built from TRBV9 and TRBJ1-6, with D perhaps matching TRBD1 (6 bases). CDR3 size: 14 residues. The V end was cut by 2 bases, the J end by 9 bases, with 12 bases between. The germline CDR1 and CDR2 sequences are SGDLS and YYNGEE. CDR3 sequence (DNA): TGTGCCAGCAGCGTGATGCAGGGGATTTCACCCCTCCACTTT. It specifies CASSVMQGISPLHF.

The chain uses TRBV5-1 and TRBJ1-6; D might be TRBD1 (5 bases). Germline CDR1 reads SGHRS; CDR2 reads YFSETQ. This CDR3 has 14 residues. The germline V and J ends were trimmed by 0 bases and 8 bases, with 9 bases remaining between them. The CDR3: CASSLEGADSPLHF. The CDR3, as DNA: TGCGCCAGCAGCTTGGAAGGGGCGGATTCACCCCTCCACTTT.

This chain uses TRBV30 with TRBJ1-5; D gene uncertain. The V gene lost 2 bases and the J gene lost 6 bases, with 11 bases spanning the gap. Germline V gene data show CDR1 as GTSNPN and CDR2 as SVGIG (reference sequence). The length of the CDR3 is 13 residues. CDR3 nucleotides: TGTGCCTGGAGTCTCGGCGGGCGTCAGCCCCAGCATTTT. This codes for CAWSLGGRQPQHF.

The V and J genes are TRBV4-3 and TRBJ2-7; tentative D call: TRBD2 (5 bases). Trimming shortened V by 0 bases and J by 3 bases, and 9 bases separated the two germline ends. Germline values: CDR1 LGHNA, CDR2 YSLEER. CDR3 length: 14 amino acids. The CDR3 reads CASSQERGDYEQYF. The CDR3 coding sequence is TGCGCCAGCAGCCAAGAACGGGGAGACTACGAGCAGTACTTC.

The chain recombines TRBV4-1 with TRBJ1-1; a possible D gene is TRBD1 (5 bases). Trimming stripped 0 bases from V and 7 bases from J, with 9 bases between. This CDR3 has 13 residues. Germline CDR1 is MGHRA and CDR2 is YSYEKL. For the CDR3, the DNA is TGCGCCAGCAGCCAAGAAAGGGGATTTGAAGCTTTCTTT. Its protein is CASSQERGFEAFF.

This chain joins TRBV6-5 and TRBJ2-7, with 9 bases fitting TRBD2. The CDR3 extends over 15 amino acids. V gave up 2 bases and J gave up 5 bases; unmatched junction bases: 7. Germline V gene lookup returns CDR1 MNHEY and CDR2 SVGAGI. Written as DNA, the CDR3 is TGTGCCAGCAGTTACAAGCCTAGCGGGATCGACGAGCAGTACTTC. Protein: CASSYKPSGIDEQYF.

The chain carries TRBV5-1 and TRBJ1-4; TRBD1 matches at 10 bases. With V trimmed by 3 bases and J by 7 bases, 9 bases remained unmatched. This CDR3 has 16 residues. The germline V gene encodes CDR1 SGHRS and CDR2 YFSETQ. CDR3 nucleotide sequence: TGCGCCAGCAGCTCCCCAGGACAGGGGGAACGTGAAAAACTGTTTTTT. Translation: CASSSPGQGEREKLFF. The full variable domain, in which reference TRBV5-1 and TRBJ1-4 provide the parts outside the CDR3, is KAGVTQTPRYLIKTRGQQVTLSCSPISGHRSVSWYQQTPGQGLQFLFEYFSETQRNKGNFPGRFSGRQFSNSRSEMNVSTLELGDSALYLCASSSPGQGEREKLFFGSGTQLSVL.

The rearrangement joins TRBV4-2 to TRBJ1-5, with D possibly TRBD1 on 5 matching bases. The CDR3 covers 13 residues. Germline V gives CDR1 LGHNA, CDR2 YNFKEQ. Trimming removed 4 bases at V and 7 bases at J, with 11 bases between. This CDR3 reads CASSLGGDQPQHF. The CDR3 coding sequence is TGTGCCAGCAGCCTGGGGGGAGACCAGCCCCAGCATTTT.

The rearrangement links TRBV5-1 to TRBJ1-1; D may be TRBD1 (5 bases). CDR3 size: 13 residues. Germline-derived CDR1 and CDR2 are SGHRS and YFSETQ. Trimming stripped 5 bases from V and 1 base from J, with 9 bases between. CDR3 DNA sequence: TGCGCCAGCAGTGGAGGGGAGAACACTGAAGCTTTCTTT. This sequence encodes CASSGGENTEAFF.